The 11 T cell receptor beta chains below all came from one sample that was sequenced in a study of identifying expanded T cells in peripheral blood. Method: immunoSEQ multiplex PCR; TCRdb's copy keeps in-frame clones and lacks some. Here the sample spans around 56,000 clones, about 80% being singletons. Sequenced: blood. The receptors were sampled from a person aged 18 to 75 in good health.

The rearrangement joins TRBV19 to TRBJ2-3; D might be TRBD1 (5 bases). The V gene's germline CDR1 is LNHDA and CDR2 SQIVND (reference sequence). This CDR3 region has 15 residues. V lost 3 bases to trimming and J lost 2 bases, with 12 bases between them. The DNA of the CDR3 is TGTGCCAGTAGTATCGCGGCAGGGCCCACAGATACGCAGTATTTT. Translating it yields CASSIAAGPTDTQYF.

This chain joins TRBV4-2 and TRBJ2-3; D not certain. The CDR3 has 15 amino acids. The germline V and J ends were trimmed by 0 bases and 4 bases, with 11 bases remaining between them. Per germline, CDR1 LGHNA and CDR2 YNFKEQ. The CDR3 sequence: CASSQELKSADTQYF. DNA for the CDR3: TGTGCCAGCAGCCAAGAGCTTAAGTCAGCAGATACGCAGTATTTT.

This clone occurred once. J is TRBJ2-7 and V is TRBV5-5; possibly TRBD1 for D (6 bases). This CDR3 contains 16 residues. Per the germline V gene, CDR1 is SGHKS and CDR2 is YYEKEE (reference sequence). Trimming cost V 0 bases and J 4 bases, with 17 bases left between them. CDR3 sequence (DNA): TGTGCCAGCAGCTTGGTTCCCGGGACACCGGAATACGAGCAGTACTTC. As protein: CASSLVPGTPEYEQYF.

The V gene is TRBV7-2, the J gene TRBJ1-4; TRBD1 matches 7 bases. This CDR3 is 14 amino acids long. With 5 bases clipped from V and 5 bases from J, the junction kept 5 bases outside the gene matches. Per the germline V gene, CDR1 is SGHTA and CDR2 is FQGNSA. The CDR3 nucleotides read TGTGCCAGCAGCGGGGACAGTAGGAATGAAAAACTGTTTTTT. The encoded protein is CASSGDSRNEKLFF. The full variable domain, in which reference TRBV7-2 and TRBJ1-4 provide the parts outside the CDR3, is GAGVSQSPSNKVTEKGKDVELRCDPISGHTALYWYRQSLGQGLEFLIYFQGNSAPDKSGLPSDRFSAERTGGSVSTLTIQRTQQEDSAVYLCASSGDSRNEKLFFGSGTQLSVL.

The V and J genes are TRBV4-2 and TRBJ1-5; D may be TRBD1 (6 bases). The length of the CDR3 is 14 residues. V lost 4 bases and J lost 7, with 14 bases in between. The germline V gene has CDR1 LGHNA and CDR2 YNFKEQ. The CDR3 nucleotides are TGTGCCAGCAGCCGAGCAGGGGAGGGGCAGCCCCAGCATTTT. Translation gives CASSRAGEGQPQHF.

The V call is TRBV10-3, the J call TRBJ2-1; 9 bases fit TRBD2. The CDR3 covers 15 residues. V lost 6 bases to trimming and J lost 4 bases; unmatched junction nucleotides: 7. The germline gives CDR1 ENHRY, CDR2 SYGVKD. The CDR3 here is CAISSGAGGYNEQFF. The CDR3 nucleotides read TGTGCCATCAGCTCGGGCGCGGGAGGGTACAATGAGCAGTTCTTC.

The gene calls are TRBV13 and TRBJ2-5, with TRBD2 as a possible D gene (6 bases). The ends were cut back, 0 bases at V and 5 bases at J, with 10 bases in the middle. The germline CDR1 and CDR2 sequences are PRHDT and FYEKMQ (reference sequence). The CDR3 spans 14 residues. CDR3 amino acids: CASSLGSSGETQYF. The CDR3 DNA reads TGTGCCAGCAGCTTAGGCTCGAGCGGGGAGACCCAGTACTTC.

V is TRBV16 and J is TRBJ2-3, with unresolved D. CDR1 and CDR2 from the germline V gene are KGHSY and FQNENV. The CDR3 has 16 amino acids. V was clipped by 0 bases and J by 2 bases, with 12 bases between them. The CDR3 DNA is TGTGCCAGCAGCCAATCTCGCGCAGGAAACACAGATACGCAGTATTTT. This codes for CASSQSRAGNTDTQYF.

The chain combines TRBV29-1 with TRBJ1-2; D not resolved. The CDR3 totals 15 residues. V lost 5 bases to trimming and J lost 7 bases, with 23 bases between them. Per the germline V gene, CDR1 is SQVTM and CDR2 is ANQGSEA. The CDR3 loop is CSVSGGSPSYGGYTF. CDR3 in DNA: TGCAGCGTTTCCGGCGGCAGCCCCTCGTATGGTGGCTACACCTTC.

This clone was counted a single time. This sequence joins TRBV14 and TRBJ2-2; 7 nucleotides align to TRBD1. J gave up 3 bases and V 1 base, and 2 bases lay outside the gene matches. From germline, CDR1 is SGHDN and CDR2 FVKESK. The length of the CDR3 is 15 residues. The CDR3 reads CASSQGTGYTGELFF. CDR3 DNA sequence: TGTGCCAGCAGCCAAGGGACAGGTTACACCGGGGAGCTGTTTTTT.

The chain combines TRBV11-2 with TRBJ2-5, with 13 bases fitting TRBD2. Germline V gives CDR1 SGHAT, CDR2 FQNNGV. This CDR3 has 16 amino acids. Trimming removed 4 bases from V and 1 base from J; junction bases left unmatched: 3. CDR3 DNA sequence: TGTGCCAGCAGCTCCCGGACTAGCGGGGGCCAAGAGACCCAGTACTTC. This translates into CASSSRTSGGQETQYF.